This entry concerns a single T cell receptor (beta chain). This entry belongs to a study of identical twins. TCRdb independently ran MiXCR on the 5' RACE reads; one entry per CDR3 protein. The sample holds some 500,000 distinct CDR3 sequences, less than 25% seen once. The CDR3 covers 14 residues. The V segment lost 3 bases and the J segment 6 bases; nucleotides outside the gene matches: 10. Germline CDR1 is DFQATT and CDR2 is SNEGSKA (reference sequence). These data are also associated with another study on T cells expressing NK-cell markers.

Specimen: CD4+ T cells sorted from blood. This clonotype originated in a woman aged 18-35 years in good health. The chain joins TRBV20-1 to TRBJ1-1; 7 bases align to TRBD1. DNA of the CDR3: TGCAGTGCTAGGCCCCACAGGGGAGGAGCTGAAGCTTTCTTT. Translation gives CSARPHRGGAEAFF.